This note documents a single TCR beta chain sequence. It was with a sample-barcoded 5' primer and a J-beta primer mix that a second PCR of about 7 to 12 cycles was run. TCRdb reanalysed the 5' RACE reads using MiXCR and keeps one entry per CDR3 protein. The sample lists more than 800,000 distinct CDR3 sequences; more than 25% were seen once. This entry belongs to a study of blood T cells in healthy people across ages. Material for sequencing was blood. The sequence derives from a woman of 80 years or more in good health.

Here the CDR3 DNA reads TGTGCCAGCAGCTTCGACAGGGGAATGACTGAAGCTTTCTTT. This encodes CASSFDRGMTEAFF. The chain couples TRBV5-4 to TRBJ1-1; 8 nucleotides line up with TRBD1. Trimming removed 2 bases from V and 5 bases from J; junction bases left unmatched: 5. The CDR3 contains 14 residues. Looked up from germline, CDR1 is SGHNT and CDR2 is YYREEE (reference sequence).